The 25 T cell receptor beta chains below come from one sample, sequenced in a study of blood T cell repertoires in COVID-19. The table came from immunoSEQ multiplex PCR; TCRdb's copy has only in-frame clones and leaves some out. The sample contains about 65,000 clones, roughly 92% of which appear only once. Material: peripheral blood. The receptors here all came from a man between 65 and 80 years old with active COVID-19.

The CDR3 bases are TGTGCCAGCAGCTTAGCCCCCAGGGATAACACTGAAGCTTTCTTT. The encoded protein is CASSLAPRDNTEAFF. The genes are TRBV7-9 and TRBJ1-1, with D perhaps matching TRBD1 (5 bases). Germline V gives CDR1 SEHNR, CDR2 FQNEAQ (reference sequence). The CDR3 loop spans 15 amino acids. The V end lost 0 bases, the J end lost 2 bases, and 10 bases lay between the germline ends.

This chain connects TRBV6-5 to TRBJ2-7; 12 nucleotides match TRBD1. CDR1 and CDR2 (germline): MNHEY, SVGAGI. V shed 6 bases, J shed 3 bases, and the junction held 6 bases outside the gene matches. The CDR3 has 15 residues. The CDR3 nucleotides read TGTGCCAGCAGCGCCGGGACAGGGGGCATCTACGAGCAGTACGTC. It specifies CASSAGTGGIYEQYV.

This clone was seen once. The DNA for the CDR3 is TGCGCCAGCAGTTATGGGGGGGGCTCCTACAATGAGCAGTTCTTC. This translates into CASSYGGGSYNEQFF. V is TRBV5-1 and J is TRBJ2-1, with 7 bases that match TRBD2. Germline V gene sequence: CDR1 SGHRS, CDR2 YFSETQ. V trimming: 5 bases; J trimming: 0 bases; junction bases outside the gene matches: 5. This CDR3 is built from 15 residues.

The chain employs TRBV6-5 and TRBJ1-1; D is uncertain. CDR1 MNHEY and CDR2 SVGAGI come from the germline V gene. CDR3 length: 13 amino acids. The V end lost 7 bases, the J end lost 0 bases, and 9 bases lay between the germline ends. As DNA, the CDR3 is TGTGCCAGCATTACCGAGTTGAACACTGAAGCTTTCTTT. Encoded protein: CASITELNTEAFF.

In this sample, this clone turned up once. The junction departs from the called germline gene at one end, perhaps through a read error. The CDR3 region has the DNA TGCAACCAGTACCGGGTCCTCGCAGATACGCAGTATTTT. It codes for CNQYRVLADTQYF. V and J are TRBV24-1 and TRBJ2-3, with D unresolved. The CDR3 spans 13 residues. The germline V gene has CDR1 KGHDR and CDR2 SFDVKD.

This chain uses TRBV19 with TRBJ2-7; the D is unclear. This CDR3 region has 14 residues. Germline V gene sequence: CDR1 LNHDA, CDR2 SQIVND (reference sequence). V lost 5 bases to trimming and J lost 2 bases, with 13 bases between them. The CDR3 DNA follows: TGTGCCAGTAGTCCCGTCGGGTTAGCCTACGAGCAGTACTTC. This codes for CASSPVGLAYEQYF.

The rearrangement joins TRBV2 to TRBJ2-7; 8 bases align to TRBD2. Unmatched junction bases numbered 10, after V lost 7 bases and J lost 2 bases. This CDR3 has 15 residues. Germline lookup yields CDR1 SNHLY and CDR2 FYNNEI. The DNA for the CDR3 is TGTGCCAGCACCCTGAGCGGGGGCCTAACCTACGAGCAGTACGTC. It yields the protein CASTLSGGLTYEQYV.

The V and J genes are TRBV7-2 and TRBJ1-5, with D perhaps matching TRBD1 (5 bases). The V and J ends lost 2 bases and 5 bases respectively, with 10 bases between them. The CDR3 loop spans 14 amino acids. Germline V gene lookup returns CDR1 SGHTA and CDR2 FQGNSA. CDR3 bases: TGTGCCAGCAGCTTAAATTGGGGGGATCAGCCCCAGCATTTT. This codes for CASSLNWGDQPQHF.

The chain has TRBV3-1 (or the pseudogene TRBV3-2) and TRBJ2-3; no firm D call. Germline V lookup: CDR1 LGHDT, CDR2 YNNKEL (reference sequence). This CDR3 is built from 14 residues. V lost 6 bases to trimming and J lost 1 base, with 11 bases between them. The CDR3 coding sequence is TGTGCCAGCAGACGGTCTATCGGCACAGATACGCAGTATTTT. Its translation: CASRRSIGTDTQYF.

The chain recombines TRBV28 with TRBJ2-1; 8 nucleotides agree with TRBD1. Germline CDR1 and CDR2: MDHEN and SYDVKM. With 6 bases clipped from V and 6 bases from J, the junction kept 7 bases outside the gene matches. CDR3 size: 14 residues. CDR3 coding DNA: TGTGCCAGCAGGTTCGACAGGGGAGGCAATGAGCAGTTCTTC. Amino acid sequence: CASRFDRGGNEQFF. Drawing the rest from reference TRBV28 and TRBJ2-1, the complete variable domain is DVKVTQSSRYLVKRTGEKVFLECVQDMDHENMFWYRQDPGLGLRLIYFSYDVKMKEKGDIPEGYSVSREKKERFSLILESASTNQTSMYLCASRFDRGGNEQFFGPGTRLTVL.

V usage is TRBV11-2 and J usage is TRBJ1-1; 7 nucleotides match TRBD1. This CDR3 region has 14 residues. J was trimmed by 2 bases and V by 4 bases; bases with no gene match: 4. From germline, CDR1 is SGHAT and CDR2 FQNNGV. CDR3 nucleotide sequence: TGTGCCAGCAGCTCGACAGGGAGTAACACTGAAGCTTTCTTT. Protein product: CASSSTGSNTEAFF.

The J gene is TRBJ2-1, the V gene TRBV7-2; 9 bases match TRBD2. The germline gives CDR1 SGHTA, CDR2 FQGNSA. The V segment lost 6 bases and the J segment 0 bases; nucleotides outside the gene matches: 6. The CDR3 runs 16 residues. The CDR3 DNA sequence: TGTGCCAGCAGTATCAGCGGGGGGACCTCCTACAATGAGCAGTTCTTC. Translating gives CASSISGGTSYNEQFF.

This clone occurred once. J is TRBJ2-5 and V is TRBV5-1; the match to TRBD1 covers 9 bases. This CDR3 contains 17 residues. The junction had 17 bases not matched to a gene; V was cut back by 4 bases and J by 7 bases. Germline V gives CDR1 SGHRS, CDR2 YFSETQ. The CDR3, as DNA: TGCGCCAGCAGCCAACAACACCGAGCTGCGGGACAGGGGACCCAGTACTTC. This gives the protein CASSQQHRAAGQGTQYF.

The J gene is TRBJ2-1, the V gene TRBV19; perhaps TRBD2 as D (6 bases). CDR1 and CDR2 (germline): LNHDA, SQIVND (reference sequence). The CDR3 covers 16 residues. Trimming took off 6 bases at V and 0 bases at J, with 15 bases between the two ends. The CDR3 DNA reads TGTGCCAGTAGCCCTGGGGGAGGATTCTCCTACAATGAGCAGTTCTTC. Amino acids: CASSPGGGFSYNEQFF.

The chain recombines TRBV6-1 with TRBJ2-7; 7 bases match TRBD1. CDR1 and CDR2 from the germline V gene are MNHNS and SASEGT. The CDR3 loop spans 18 amino acids. Losses at the gene ends were 2 bases for V and 2 bases for J; bases not matched to a gene: 15. The CDR3 spells CASSESGPGQSLTYEQYF. The CDR3 DNA follows: TGTGCCAGCAGTGAATCAGGCCCGGGACAGTCGCTTACCTACGAGCAGTACTTC.

The chain combines TRBV19 with TRBJ1-6, with 10 bases lining up with TRBD1. Looked up from germline, CDR1 is LNHDA and CDR2 is SQIVND (reference sequence). V lost 5 bases to trimming and J lost 7 bases; unmatched junction nucleotides: 11. The CDR3 has 17 amino acids. The CDR3 nucleotides read TGTGCCAGTAGTCCCCTGACAGGGGGCGCAAGGAATTCACCCCTCCACTTT. It is translated as CASSPLTGGARNSPLHF.

This clone is a singleton in its sample. V usage is TRBV7-9 and J usage is TRBJ2-1, with 8 bases identical to TRBD1. Germline values: CDR1 SEHNR, CDR2 FQNEAQ (reference sequence). The CDR3 runs to 13 residues. V lost 7 bases, J lost 12 bases, and 11 bases stayed unmatched. CDR3 bases: TGTGCCAGCACTTATCAAACAGGGGGAGTGCAGTTCTTC. Translated, it gives CASTYQTGGVQFF.

This clone was counted once. CDR3 sequence (DNA): TGTGCCAGCAGCTTGAGCCGGGGGAACTATGGCTACACCTTC. Residues: CASSLSRGNYGYTF. The V gene is TRBV9, the J gene TRBJ1-2; tentative D call: TRBD1 (5 bases). CDR3 length: 14 residues. Trimming shortened V by 4 bases and J by 2 bases, and 12 bases separated the two germline ends. The V gene's germline CDR1 is SGDLS and CDR2 YYNGEE.

This rearrangement joins TRBV5-5 to TRBJ1-2, with a weak D call TRBD1 (5 bases). The CDR3 spans 15 residues. Trimming removed 4 bases from V and 0 bases from J, with 13 bases in between. Looked up from germline, CDR1 is SGHKS and CDR2 is YYEKEE (reference sequence). CDR3 in DNA: TGTGCCAGCAGCCCGCTGGGGGGGACTAACTATGGCTACACCTTC. Encoded protein: CASSPLGGTNYGYTF.

The V call is TRBV12-3 or TRBV12-4, the J call TRBJ1-1; possible D gene TRBD1, 5 bases. V dropped 3 bases and J dropped 8 bases, with 10 bases sitting between them. The CDR3 has 12 residues. The CDR3 reads CASSLGGFEAFF. The CDR3 nucleotides read TGTGCCAGCAGTTTGGGGGGTTTCGAAGCTTTCTTT.

The V and J genes are TRBV5-4 and TRBJ1-5; 10 nucleotides agree with TRBD1. V was clipped by 0 bases and J by 5 bases; unmatched bases: 5. This CDR3 region has 16 residues. Germline values: CDR1 SGHNT, CDR2 YYREEE (reference sequence). CDR3 amino acids: CASSLGGQGGHQPQHF. For the CDR3, the DNA is TGTGCCAGCAGCTTGGGTGGACAGGGGGGCCATCAGCCCCAGCATTTT.

This rearrangement joins TRBV18 to TRBJ2-1, with D possibly matching TRBD1 (6 bases). Trimming shortened V by 3 bases and J by 8 bases, and 14 bases separated the two germline ends. This CDR3 is 14 amino acids long. The germline CDR1 and CDR2 sequences are KGHSH and LQKENI. CDR3 nucleotides: TGTGCCAGCTCACCCTTCTCACAGGGAGATGAGCAGTTCTTC. Residues: CASSPFSQGDEQFF.

The V call is TRBV5-1, the J call TRBJ2-2; maybe TRBD1 (5 bases). The germline CDR1 and CDR2 sequences are SGHRS and YFSETQ. This CDR3 is 14 amino acids long. The germline V and J ends were trimmed by 0 bases and 6 bases, with 9 bases remaining between them. DNA of the CDR3: TGCGCCAGCAGCTTGGGACAGAGCCCCGGGGAGCTGTTTTTT. Its protein product is CASSLGQSPGELFF.

This chain connects TRBV28 to TRBJ1-3; unclear D gene. Per the germline V gene, CDR1 is MDHEN and CDR2 is SYDVKM. This CDR3 region has 14 residues. Deletions cut 5 bases from V and 0 bases from J, with 8 bases between. The CDR3 loop is CASSIHTSGNTIYF. The CDR3 coding sequence is TGTGCCAGCAGTATTCACACCTCTGGAAACACCATATATTTT.

The chain combines TRBV27 with TRBJ1-2; 7 nucleotides match TRBD1. V dropped 1 base and J dropped 8; count of bases not matched to a gene: 10. Germline loops: CDR1 MNHEY, CDR2 SMNVEV (reference sequence). This CDR3 contains 15 residues. Here the CDR3 DNA reads TGTGCCAGCAGTTTATTCCGACAGGGCACGGGAGGCTACACCTTC. Translated, it gives CASSLFRQGTGGYTF.